The 5 T cell receptor beta chains below were found in one sample sequenced in a study of blood T cell repertoires in COVID-19. The data were produced by immunoSEQ multiplex PCR, yet TCRdb's version contains in-frame clones alone and is incomplete. The sample lists fewer than 200,000 clones; roughly 79% were seen once. Sequenced material: peripheral blood. These receptors came from an elderly woman with acute or convalescent COVID-19.

The chain employs TRBV6-5 and TRBJ2-7, with D possibly being TRBD1 (5 bases). The CDR3 has 13 amino acids. Trimming shortened V by 4 bases and J by 3 bases, and 10 bases separated the two germline ends. Germline V lookup: CDR1 MNHEY, CDR2 SVGAGI. CDR3 nucleotides: TGTGCCAGCAGTTTCAACAGGTTCTACGAGCAGTACTTC. Amino acids: CASSFNRFYEQYF.

The CDR3 nucleotides are TGTGCCTGGAGTGAACTAGGGCTTAATGAAAAACTGTTTTTT. Protein sequence: CAWSELGLNEKLFF. The chain combines TRBV30 with TRBJ1-4, with unresolved D. Germline CDR1 is GTSNPN and CDR2 is SVGIG (reference sequence). V shed 1 base and J shed 4 bases, with 10 bases lying between them. This CDR3 spans 14 amino acids.

This clone was seen only once. V and J are TRBV18 and TRBJ2-7; TRBD1 might be the D (6 bases). This CDR3 contains 16 residues. Trimming took 1 base from V and 2 from J, leaving 15 bases between them. Germline V gives CDR1 KGHSH, CDR2 LQKENI. CDR3 sequence reads: CASSPRGGLSTYEQYF. The CDR3, as DNA: TGTGCCAGCTCACCACGAGGGGGTCTTAGCACCTACGAGCAGTACTTC.

This clone was seen just once. This chain joins TRBV6-2 or TRBV6-3 and TRBJ2-3, with D possibly TRBD1 on 6 matching bases. The V gene lost 5 bases and the J gene lost 4 bases, with 22 bases spanning the gap. This CDR3 has 17 amino acids. Germline V gene data show CDR1 as MNHEY and CDR2 as SVGEGT. In DNA, the CDR3 is TGTGCCAGCAGTACTCGAAGACAGGCGTCAGGCGCAGATACGCAGTATTTT. This gives the protein CASSTRRQASGADTQYF.

This chain joins TRBV27 and TRBJ1-5; 7 positions match TRBD1. V lost 4 bases and J lost 4; bases outside the gene matches: 4. The germline CDR1 and CDR2 sequences are MNHEY and SMNVEV (reference sequence). This CDR3 contains 14 residues. CDR3: CASSSGTVNQPQHF. The DNA of the CDR3 is TGTGCCAGCAGTTCCGGGACAGTAAATCAGCCCCAGCATTTT.